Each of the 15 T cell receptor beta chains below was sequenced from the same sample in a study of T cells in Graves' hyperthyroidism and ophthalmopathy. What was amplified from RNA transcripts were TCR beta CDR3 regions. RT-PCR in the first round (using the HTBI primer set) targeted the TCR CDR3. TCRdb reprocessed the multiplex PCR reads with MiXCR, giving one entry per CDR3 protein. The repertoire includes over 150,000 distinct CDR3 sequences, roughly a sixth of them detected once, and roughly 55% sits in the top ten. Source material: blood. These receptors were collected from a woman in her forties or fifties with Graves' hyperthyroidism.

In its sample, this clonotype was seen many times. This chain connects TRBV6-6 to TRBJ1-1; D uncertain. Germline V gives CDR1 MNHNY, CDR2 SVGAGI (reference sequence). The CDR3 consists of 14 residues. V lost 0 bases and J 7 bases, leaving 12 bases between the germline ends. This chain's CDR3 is CASSYSWEVDEAFF. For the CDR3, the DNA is TGTGCCAGCAGTTACTCGTGGGAGGTTGATGAAGCTTTCTTT.

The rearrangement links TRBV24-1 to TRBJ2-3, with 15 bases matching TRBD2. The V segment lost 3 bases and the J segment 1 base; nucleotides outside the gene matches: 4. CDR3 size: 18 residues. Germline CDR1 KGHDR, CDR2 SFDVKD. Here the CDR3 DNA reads TGTGCCACCAGTGATCCGGGACTAGCGGGAGGTGGCACAGATACGCAGTATTTT. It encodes CATSDPGLAGGGTDTQYF.

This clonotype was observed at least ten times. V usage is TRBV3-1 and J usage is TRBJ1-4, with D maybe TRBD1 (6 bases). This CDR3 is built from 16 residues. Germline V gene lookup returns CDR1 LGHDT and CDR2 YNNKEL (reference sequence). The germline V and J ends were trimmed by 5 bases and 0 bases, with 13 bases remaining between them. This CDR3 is CASSRYRAATNEKLFF. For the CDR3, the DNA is TGTGCCAGCAGCAGATACAGGGCTGCAACTAATGAAAAACTGTTTTTT.

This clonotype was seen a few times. The CDR3 DNA reads TGTGCCAGCAGTCCATCTACAGGGGGCGCGGATAGCTACACCTTC. Residues: CASSPSTGGADSYTF. This chain uses TRBV28 with TRBJ1-2; 9 bases align to TRBD1. J gave up 9 bases and V 5 bases, and 13 bases lay outside the gene matches. From germline, CDR1 is MDHEN and CDR2 SYDVKM. The CDR3 is made up of 15 amino acids.

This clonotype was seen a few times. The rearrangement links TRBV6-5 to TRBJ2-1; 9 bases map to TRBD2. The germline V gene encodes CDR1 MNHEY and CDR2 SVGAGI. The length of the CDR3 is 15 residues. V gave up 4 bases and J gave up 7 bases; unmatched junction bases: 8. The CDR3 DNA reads TGTGCCAGCAGTTCTGTTAGCGGGAGTTGGAATGAGCAGTTCTTC. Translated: CASSSVSGSWNEQFF.

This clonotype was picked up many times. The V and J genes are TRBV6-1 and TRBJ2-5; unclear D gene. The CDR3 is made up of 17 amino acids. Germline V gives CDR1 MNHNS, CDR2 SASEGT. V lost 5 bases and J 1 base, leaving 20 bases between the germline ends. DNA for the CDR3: TGTGCCAGCAGTTCTCAGGATGTGACCGGGTTCCAAGAGACCCAGTACTTC. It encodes CASSSQDVTGFQETQYF.

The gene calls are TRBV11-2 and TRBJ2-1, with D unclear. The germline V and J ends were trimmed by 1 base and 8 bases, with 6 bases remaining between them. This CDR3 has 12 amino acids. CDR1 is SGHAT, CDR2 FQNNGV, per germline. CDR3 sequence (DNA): TGTGCCAGCAGCTTAGTTACGGATGAGCAGTTCTTC. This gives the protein CASSLVTDEQFF.

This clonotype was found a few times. CDR3 amino acids: CASSLGQGTNTEAFF. The CDR3 DNA is TGCGCCAGCAGCTTGGGGCAGGGGACGAACACTGAAGCTTTCTTT. This chain joins TRBV5-1 and TRBJ1-1, with D maybe TRBD1 (6 bases). The V gene lost 0 bases and the J gene lost 1 base, with 10 bases spanning the gap. The CDR3 totals 15 residues. CDR1 is SGHRS and CDR2 is YFSETQ in the germline V gene.

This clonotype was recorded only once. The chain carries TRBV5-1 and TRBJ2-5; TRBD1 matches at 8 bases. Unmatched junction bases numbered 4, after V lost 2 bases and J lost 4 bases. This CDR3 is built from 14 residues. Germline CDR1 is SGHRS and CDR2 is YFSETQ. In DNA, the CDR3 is TGCGCCAGCAGCTTCCAACAGGGGGGAGAGACCCAGTACTTC. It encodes CASSFQQGGETQYF. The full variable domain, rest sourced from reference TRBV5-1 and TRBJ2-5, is KAGVTQTPRYLIKTRGQQVTLSCSPISGHRSVSWYQQTPGQGLQFLFEYFSETQRNKGNFPGRFSGRQFSNSRSEMNVSTLELGDSALYLCASSFQQGGETQYFGPGTRLLVL.

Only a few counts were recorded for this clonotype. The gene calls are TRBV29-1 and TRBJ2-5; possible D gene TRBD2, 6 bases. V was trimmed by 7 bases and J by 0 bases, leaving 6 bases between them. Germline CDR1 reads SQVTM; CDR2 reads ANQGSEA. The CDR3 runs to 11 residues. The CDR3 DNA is TGCAGCGGCGGGAACCAAGAGACCCAGTACTTC. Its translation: CSGGNQETQYF.

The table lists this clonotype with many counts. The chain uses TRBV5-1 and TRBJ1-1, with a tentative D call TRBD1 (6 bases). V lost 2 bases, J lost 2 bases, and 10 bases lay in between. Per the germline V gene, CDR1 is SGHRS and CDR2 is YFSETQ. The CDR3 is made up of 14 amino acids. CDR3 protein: CASSFTGPNTEAFF. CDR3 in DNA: TGCGCCAGCAGCTTCACAGGGCCAAACACTGAAGCTTTCTTT.

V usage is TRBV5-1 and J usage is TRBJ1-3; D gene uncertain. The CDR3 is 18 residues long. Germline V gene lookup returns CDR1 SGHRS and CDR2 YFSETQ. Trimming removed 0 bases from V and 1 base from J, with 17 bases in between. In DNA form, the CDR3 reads TGCGCCAGCAGCTTGGTCCCACTAAACTACCAATCTGGAAACACCATATATTTT. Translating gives CASSLVPLNYQSGNTIYF.

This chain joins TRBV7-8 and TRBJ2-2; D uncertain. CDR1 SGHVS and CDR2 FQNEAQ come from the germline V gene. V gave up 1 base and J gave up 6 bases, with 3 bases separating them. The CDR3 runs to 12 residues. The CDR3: CASSLEPGELFF. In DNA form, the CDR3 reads TGTGCCAGCAGCTTAGAACCCGGGGAGCTGTTTTTT.

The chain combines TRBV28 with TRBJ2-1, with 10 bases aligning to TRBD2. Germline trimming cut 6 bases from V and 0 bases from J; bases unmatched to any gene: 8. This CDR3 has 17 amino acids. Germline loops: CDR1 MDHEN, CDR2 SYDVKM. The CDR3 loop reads CASRETLAGFSYNEQFF. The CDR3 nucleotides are TGTGCCAGCAGAGAGACACTAGCGGGATTCTCCTACAATGAGCAGTTCTTC.

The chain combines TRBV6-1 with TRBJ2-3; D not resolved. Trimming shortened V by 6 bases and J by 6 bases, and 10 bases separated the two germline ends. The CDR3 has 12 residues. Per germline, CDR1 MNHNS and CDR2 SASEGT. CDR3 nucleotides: TGTGCCAGCAGCGACTGGAGCGATACGCAGTATTTT. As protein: CASSDWSDTQYF.